The source of this T cell receptor (beta chain) is a study of beta chain features in type 1 diabetes (dated by TCRdb to the late 2010s). Background on the whole study: No differences in mean age, gender distribution, total cell number or subset yield were found between patients and healthy donors. A total of some 100,000,000 sorted cells were examined across all samples, and a strong correlation was observed between cell number per subset and RNA yield. In the study, TCRB repertoires of sorted circulating CD4+ T cell subsets from recently diagnosed type 1 diabetes patients were compared with those of matched healthy donors. Naive and central memory subsets were obtained from all 28 donors, but regulatory and stem cell-like memory subsets were isolated from only 8 patients and roughly eight healthy donors.

Each donor gave one peripheral blood draw, averaging approximately 120 mL, which was collected into heparinised tubes. A BD FACSAria II and a panel including CD45RO, CCR7, CD25, CD127, CD95 and CD27 were used to sort naive, central memory, regulatory and stem cell-like memory CD4+ T cells. Every sorted population had a purity above 95%. Right away, PBMCs were isolated by Lymphoprep density gradient centrifugation and were stained directly, with no culture step. To minimize batch effects, samples were stained and sorted in pairs, one healthy donor with one patient per experiment. On the study overall, not on this receptor specifically: In all four CD4+ subsets, TCRB CDR3 length was moderately but significantly shorter in type 1 diabetes patients. Because cDNA was sequenced instead of genomic DNA, activated cells with high expression could be over-represented, although the groups did not differ in activation or CD3 levels. PCR may preferentially amplify shorter templates, but because patient and control samples were amplified and corrected together, any resulting skew would affect both groups equally. Patients with type 1 diabetes made fewer insertions and deleted more nucleotides at VDJ recombination sites, implying thymic rearrangement abnormalities. Because small numbers of individuals were included in the HLA sub-analyses, any influence of HLA type on TCRB rearrangement was left unresolved. Naive, central memory and regulatory TCRB repertoires appeared to be more similar among patients than among healthy donors.

Regarding this clone: The clone's antigen remains unknown. No base quality information exists; no much larger clone differs at one position.

V and J are trimmed by 3 bases and 2 bases, and the gene matches miss 3 bases of the junction. The CDR3 numbers 14 residues from cysteine through phenylalanine. Just the 42-base CDR3 DNA is kept, in frame starting at base 1. From the germline V gene, CDR1 is SGHRS and CDR2 is YFSETQ. All of the isolated RNA was reverse transcribed with the High Capacity cDNA Reverse Transcription Kit, so expressed TCRB transcripts were sequenced. Deep immunoSEQ sequencing was applied to naive, central memory and regulatory T cell samples, giving an average of roughly 3.5 million total reads per sample. Sorted cells were lysed in RLT buffer and RNA was extracted with DNase-treated RNeasy Micro or Mini kits, depending on cell number. To prevent cross-contamination, every cell subset was processed on its own, while patient and healthy donor samples were processed together. The immunoSEQ multiplex PCR was used to amplify TCRB sequences from cDNA, generating 87-bp fragments that spanned the CDR3 region. The amplicons were sequenced using the Illumina HiSeq platform. In the authors' own workflow: PCR bias was corrected computationally using synthetic template baselines, and reads within Hamming distance 2 were collapsed, with unmergeable singletons discarded. Reads were aligned to IMGT to assign V, D and J genes, CDR3 length, and insertions or deletions at six rearrangement sites. Within each subset, clonotype counts were normalized to sorted cell number, after which true diversity and Gini coefficients were computed with the tcR R package. The overlap coefficient, calculated on TCRB nucleotide sequences, was used to measure repertoire sharing. As a proxy for the pre-selection repertoire, out-of-frame TCRB sequences from naive cells were analyzed. In its TCRdb copy, this immuneACCESS table keeps in-frame sequences only and misses some clones. Where compared with another copy, unresolved V genes explain less than half of these, and the others have no known cause. That table supplies the V and J calls and clone size; D and trimming were determined from the DNA. The sample data list about 660,000 clones, and about 14% of these were observed just once. The ten largest clonotypes hold 0.035% to 0.045% of the sample.

Sequenced input: naive CD4+ T cells from blood. Reading the label with the study, this specimen's cell subset or site is: true naive CD4+ T cells. The chain uses TRBV5-1 and TRBJ2-5, with 8 bases matching TRBD1. The sequence was obtained from a man between 18 and 35 years old with type 1 diabetes. Here the CDR3 is given as CASSWRTGQETQYF. The DNA sequence is given as TGCGCCAGCAGCTGGAGGACAGGGCAAGAGACCCAGTACTTC.